Below, 31 T cell receptor beta chains from the same sample are listed, as sequenced in a study of blood T cell repertoires in COVID-19. Sequencing was performed with immunoSEQ multiplex PCR; in TCRdb, only in-frame clones are kept and a portion is missing. The sample has 310,000 or so clones; around 89% are singletons. What was sequenced was PBMCs or T cells enriched from blood (not recorded which). The source of these receptors is a woman between 40 and 50 years old who had recovered from COVID-19.

The rearrangement joins TRBV5-1 to TRBJ1-2, with 8 bases that match TRBD1. In germline, CDR1 is SGHRS, CDR2 YFSETQ. The J segment lost 0 bases and the V segment lost 2 bases, leaving 3 bases of the junction unmatched. This CDR3 contains 15 residues. The CDR3: CASSFGQGTNYGYTF. The DNA of the CDR3 is TGCGCCAGCAGCTTTGGACAGGGCACTAACTATGGCTACACCTTC. Based on the CDR3 plus reference TRBV5-1 and TRBJ1-2, the full variable domain is KAGVTQTPRYLIKTRGQQVTLSCSPISGHRSVSWYQQTPGQGLQFLFEYFSETQRNKGNFPGRFSGRQFSNSRSEMNVSTLELGDSALYLCASSFGQGTNYGYTFGSGTRLTVV.

This clone was seen only a few times. This chain joins TRBV11-3 and TRBJ2-1, with 11 bases that match TRBD2. Germline-derived CDR1 and CDR2 are SGHNT and YENEEA. Unmatched junction bases numbered 6, after V lost 4 bases and J lost 7 bases. CDR3 size: 15 residues. CDR3 nucleotides: TGTGCCAGCAGCTCACATAGCGGGGGGGCGAATGAGCAGTTCTTC. The encoded protein is CASSSHSGGANEQFF.

V is TRBV6-5 and J is TRBJ2-7; TRBD2 aligns across 7 bases. The CDR3 covers 15 residues. The junction had 10 bases not matched to a gene; V was cut back by 1 base and J by 7 bases. Germline CDR1 and CDR2: MNHEY and SVGAGI. This CDR3 reads CASSYYPARENEQYF. The CDR3 bases are TGTGCCAGCAGTTACTATCCCGCGCGGGAGAATGAGCAGTACTTC.

The chain has TRBV9 and TRBJ1-2; D is uncertain. Trimming shortened V by 7 bases and J by 4 bases, and 8 bases separated the two germline ends. Germline V lookup: CDR1 SGDLS, CDR2 YYNGEE. The CDR3 spans 11 residues. CDR3 sequence reads: CASLGVYGYTF. DNA of the CDR3: TGTGCCAGCCTCGGGGTCTATGGCTACACCTTC.

This clone turned up a few times. The rearrangement uses TRBV4-1 and TRBJ1-1, with D perhaps matching TRBD1 (6 bases). The V gene lost 1 base and the J gene lost 0 bases, with 15 bases spanning the gap. Germline V gene data show CDR1 as MGHRA and CDR2 as YSYEKL. The CDR3 totals 17 residues. The CDR3 DNA reads as TGCGCCAGCAGCCAAGTTGTTACTGGACAGATGAACACTGAAGCTTTCTTT. Its translation: CASSQVVTGQMNTEAFF.

For the CDR3, the DNA is TGCAGCGTTATTCGGGACAGGCGTCTGAACACTGAAGCTTTCTTT. It is translated as CSVIRDRRLNTEAFF. The V call is TRBV29-1, the J call TRBJ1-1; TRBD1 matches 8 bases. This CDR3 contains 15 residues. Germline trimming cut 5 bases from V and 0 bases from J; bases unmatched to any gene: 8. Germline V gene data show CDR1 as SQVTM and CDR2 as ANQGSEA.

This rearrangement joins TRBV19 to TRBJ2-3; 7 nucleotides match TRBD2. The CDR3 totals 15 residues. Germline V gives CDR1 LNHDA, CDR2 SQIVND (reference sequence). The ends lost 3 bases at V and 4 bases at J; junction bases unmatched: 7. The CDR3 loop reads CASSMSSGRPDTQYF. The CDR3 bases are TGTGCCAGTAGTATGTCTAGCGGACGGCCAGATACGCAGTATTTT.

The CDR3 DNA reads TGTGCCAGCAGTGGGACAGGGCTGAACACTGAAGCTTTCTTT. Translating it yields CASSGTGLNTEAFF. The V and J genes are TRBV6-2 or TRBV6-3 and TRBJ1-1, with 9 bases aligning to TRBD1. The CDR3 length is 14 residues. Per germline, CDR1 MNHEY and CDR2 SVGEGT. V lost 5 bases to trimming and J lost 0 bases; unmatched junction nucleotides: 1.

This rearrangement joins TRBV11-3 to TRBJ2-7; a weak D match, TRBD1 (6 bases). CDR1 is SGHNT and CDR2 is YENEEA in the germline V gene. The germline V and J ends were trimmed by 4 bases and 0 bases, with 13 bases remaining between them. The CDR3 extends over 15 amino acids. CDR3 sequence reads: CASSSRQVPSYEQYF. The CDR3 DNA is TGTGCCAGCAGCTCCAGACAGGTTCCCTCCTACGAGCAGTACTTC.

The chain carries TRBV30 and TRBJ1-2; TRBD1 might be the D (5 bases). The germline V and J ends were trimmed by 0 bases and 2 bases, with 10 bases remaining between them. Germline-derived CDR1 and CDR2 are GTSNPN and SVGIG (reference sequence). The CDR3 contains 14 residues. This chain's CDR3 is CAWSVTPGNYGYTF. The CDR3 DNA reads as TGTGCCTGGAGTGTAACTCCAGGGAACTATGGCTACACCTTC.

This rearrangement joins TRBV30 to TRBJ2-1; D uncertain. Germline V gives CDR1 GTSNPN, CDR2 SVGIG (reference sequence). There are 13 residues in the CDR3. Trimming removed 3 bases from V and 5 bases from J, with 11 bases in between. The CDR3 coding sequence is TGTGCCTGGAGGCCCCTCTACGACAATGAGCAGTTCTTC. Translated, it gives CAWRPLYDNEQFF.

This chain joins TRBV6-5 and TRBJ1-5, with D hard to call. CDR1 and CDR2 (germline): MNHEY, SVGAGI. CDR3 length equals 13 residues. Between the trimmed V and J ends, which lost 6 bases and 7 bases, there was a span of 13 bases. The CDR3 loop is CASSVGAGQPQHF. The CDR3 region has the DNA TGTGCCAGCAGCGTGGGAGCGGGACAGCCCCAGCATTTT.

This rearrangement joins TRBV19 to TRBJ1-5; 7 bases fit TRBD1. The CDR3 is 15 amino acids. J gave up 4 bases and V 5 bases, and 8 bases lay outside the gene matches. Germline V gene sequence: CDR1 LNHDA, CDR2 SQIVND (reference sequence). This CDR3 is CASSLGQVWNQPQHF. The CDR3 coding sequence is TGTGCCAGTAGTCTCGGACAGGTCTGGAATCAGCCCCAGCATTTT.

This clone has just one count. The V call is TRBV7-2, the J call TRBJ1-5; D possibly corresponds to TRBD1 (6 bases). Trimming took off 5 bases at V and 3 bases at J, with 14 bases between the two ends. The length of the CDR3 is 15 residues. The V gene's germline CDR1 is SGHTA and CDR2 FQGNSA. CDR3 residues: CASSRGAGFNQPQHF. Written as DNA, the CDR3 is TGTGCCAGCAGCCGGGGGGCAGGCTTCAATCAGCCCCAGCATTTT.

Here the CDR3 reads CASSLRGGYTEAFF. The CDR3 DNA is TGTGCCAGCAGTTTAAGGGGCGGCTACACTGAAGCTTTCTTT. The chain links TRBV28 to TRBJ1-1; possible D gene TRBD1, 5 bases. The CDR3 is made up of 14 amino acids. Trimming cost V 2 bases and J 3 bases, with 10 bases left between them. Germline V gives CDR1 MDHEN, CDR2 SYDVKM.

The rearrangement joins TRBV9 to TRBJ2-1, with TRBD2 matching 8 bases. This CDR3 has 16 residues. CDR1 is SGDLS and CDR2 is YYNGEE in the germline V gene. The V and J ends lost 3 bases and 4 bases, in that order; junction bases with no gene match: 9. CDR3 residues: CASSGSTSGLYNEQFF. In nucleotides, the CDR3 is TGTGCCAGCAGCGGCTCTACTAGCGGTCTATACAATGAGCAGTTCTTC.

CDR3 sequence: CASSKGVTTGEWSPNHNEQFF. The CDR3 region has the DNA TGTGCCAGCAGCAAAGGGGTTACGACAGGGGAGTGGTCCCCCAACCACAATGAGCAGTTCTTC. The chain links TRBV21-1 to TRBJ2-1; the D call TRBD1 from the table was never checked on the DNA. TRBV21-1 is given as a pseudogene. The CDR3 contains 21 residues.

The chain has TRBV27 and TRBJ2-7, with 8 bases aligning to TRBD1. Germline CDR1 and CDR2: MNHEY and SMNVEV (reference sequence). Trimming removed 6 bases from V and 4 bases from J; junction bases left unmatched: 8. The CDR3 extends over 14 amino acids. In nucleotides, the CDR3 is TGTGCCAGCAGCCAGGACAGGGAGATTTACGAGCAGTACTTC. Its protein product is CASSQDREIYEQYF.

CDR3 coding DNA: TGTGCCAGCAGTGTACAGCCCTACGGCGATGAGCAGTTCTTC. It yields the protein CASSVQPYGDEQFF. The chain couples TRBV2 to TRBJ2-1; D not resolved. V was clipped by 4 bases and J by 8 bases, with 15 bases between them. The CDR3 extends over 14 amino acids. Germline CDR1 and CDR2: SNHLY and FYNNEI.

This sequence joins TRBV5-1 and TRBJ1-4; 10 bases fit TRBD1. Germline loops: CDR1 SGHRS, CDR2 YFSETQ. The trim removed 4 bases at V and 1 base at J, leaving 4 bases unmatched. CDR3 length: 16 residues. The CDR3 loop is CASSDDRGRTNEKLFF. DNA for the CDR3: TGCGCCAGCAGCGACGACAGGGGGCGAACTAATGAAAAACTGTTTTTT.

This chain joins TRBV9 and TRBJ1-2; 9 positions agree with TRBD1. The CDR3 contains 17 residues. The germline V gene encodes CDR1 SGDLS and CDR2 YYNGEE. V lost 3 bases and J lost 7; bases outside the gene matches: 16. The CDR3 coding sequence is TGTGCCAGCAGCGCAACCCTACAGGGGGCGAAAGTATCTGGCTACACCTTC. Translating it yields CASSATLQGAKVSGYTF.

CDR3 coding DNA: TGTGCCTGGACCCAGGGACAGCACTCCTACAATGAGCAGTTCTTC. This sequence encodes CAWTQGQHSYNEQFF. The J gene is TRBJ2-1, the V gene TRBV30, with 7 bases matching TRBD1. Trimming removed 4 bases from V and 0 bases from J; junction bases left unmatched: 6. In germline, CDR1 is GTSNPN, CDR2 SVGIG (reference sequence). The CDR3 runs 15 residues.

The chain uses TRBV7-3 and TRBJ1-1, with D perhaps TRBD1 (6 bases). Germline V gene data show CDR1 as SGHTA and CDR2 as FQGTGA. Between the trimmed V and J ends, which lost 5 bases and 1 base, there was a span of 11 bases. This CDR3 region has 14 residues. CDR3 coding DNA: TGTGCCAGCAGCCTCTTGGGGGCGAACACTGAAGCTTTCTTT. This gives the protein CASSLLGANTEAFF.

The chain combines TRBV15 with TRBJ2-7; 14 nucleotides agree with TRBD2. Germline CDR1 LNHNV, CDR2 YYDKDF (reference sequence). This CDR3 spans 17 amino acids. V gave up 5 bases and J gave up 3 bases; unmatched junction bases: 9. The CDR3, as DNA: TGTGCCACCAGCCCCCGACTAGCGGGGGGGTGGGGCTACGAGCAGTACTTC. It yields the protein CATSPRLAGGWGYEQYF.

The chain employs TRBV2 and TRBJ2-7; TRBD2 matches 10 bases. The CDR3 runs 16 residues. The germline CDR1 and CDR2 sequences are SNHLY and FYNNEI. V shed 1 base, J shed 4 bases, and the junction held 7 bases outside the gene matches. As DNA, the CDR3 is TGTGCCAGCAGTGAAGGTTCCCAGCGGGAGGGGTACGAGCAGTACTTC. This gives the protein CASSEGSQREGYEQYF. Drawing the rest from reference TRBV2 and TRBJ2-7, the complete variable domain is EPEVTQTPSHQVTQMGQEVILRCVPISNHLYFYWYRQILGQKVEFLVSFYNNEISEKSEIFDDQFSVERPDGSNFTLKIRSTKLEDSAMYFCASSEGSQREGYEQYFGPGTRLTVT.

As DNA, the CDR3 is TGTGCCAGCAGCACGGACAGGGGTCCACCCCTCCACTTT. Residues: CASSTDRGPPLHF. This chain joins TRBV7-9 and TRBJ1-6; 9 positions match TRBD1. This CDR3 is 13 amino acids long. The V gene end was trimmed by 5 bases and the J gene end by 11 bases; junction bases not matched to a gene: 4. The germline CDR1 and CDR2 sequences are SEHNR and FQNEAQ (reference sequence). The full variable domain, with the rest looked up from reference TRBV7-9 and TRBJ1-6, is DTGVSQNPRHKITKRGQNVTFRCDPISEHNRLYWYRQTLGQGPEFLTYFQNEAQLEKSRLLSDRFSAERPKGSFSTLEIQRTEQGDSAMYLCASSTDRGPPLHFGNGTRLTVT.

In this sample, this clone turned up once. V is TRBV28 and J is TRBJ2-1; a weak D match, TRBD2 (7 bases). Per the germline V gene, CDR1 is MDHEN and CDR2 is SYDVKM. V was trimmed by 3 bases and J by 6 bases, leaving 18 bases between them. The CDR3 runs to 16 residues. The CDR3 DNA is TGTGCCAGCAGTTTCGAGGGGGGGCAGTTGCGCAATGAGCAGTTCTTC. It is translated as CASSFEGGQLRNEQFF.

The chain couples TRBV7-2 to TRBJ2-1; possibly TRBD1 for D (6 bases). The CDR3 contains 14 residues. Germline-derived CDR1 and CDR2 are SGHTA and FQGNSA. The germline V and J ends were trimmed by 3 bases and 8 bases, with 14 bases remaining between them. Here the CDR3 DNA reads TGTGCCAGCAGCTTGTACAGGGTTCGAGATGAGCAGTTCTTC. Encoded protein: CASSLYRVRDEQFF.

This clone was counted between two and nine times. The rearrangement joins TRBV9 to TRBJ1-1; D perhaps matches TRBD1 (6 bases). The V end lost 3 bases, the J end lost 4 bases, and 13 bases lay between the germline ends. From germline, CDR1 is SGDLS and CDR2 YYNGEE. There are 14 residues in the CDR3. The CDR3 protein is CASSANRVGTEAFF. The CDR3 bases are TGTGCCAGCAGCGCCAACAGGGTGGGCACTGAAGCTTTCTTT.

Comment on this clone: Other DNA sequences in the sample encode the same CDR3. V gene TRBV7-2 combines with J gene TRBJ2-7; 7 nucleotides agree with TRBD1. Germline-derived CDR1 and CDR2 are SGHTA and FQGNSA. The CDR3 consists of 14 residues. J gave up 2 bases and V 3 bases, and 4 bases lay outside the gene matches. The CDR3 spells CASSFGGTAYEQYF. The CDR3 DNA is TGTGCCAGCAGCTTCGGTGGGACAGCCTACGAGCAGTACTTC.

This chain joins TRBV9 and TRBJ2-5; D may be TRBD1 (5 bases). The CDR3 has 14 amino acids. Trimming cost V 4 bases and J 5 bases, with 15 bases left between them. Germline V CDR1 and CDR2: SGDLS, YYNGEE. The CDR3 region is CASSSPYRTETQYF. DNA for the CDR3: TGTGCCAGCAGCTCCCCGTACAGGACGGAGACCCAGTACTTC.